This T cell receptor (beta chain) was identified in a study of CD8 T cells in ankylosing spondylitis. Overall study findings and caveats: Matched ankylosing spondylitis synovial fluid reportedly showed significant enrichment of disease-linked clones. Some of the motif variants had earlier been found in reactive arthritis patients' fluid and blood. Made up of several highly homologous variants, a TCR beta motif appeared characteristic of ankylosing spondylitis blood.

TCRdb reprocessed the 5' RACE reads with MiXCR, giving one entry per CDR3 protein. The sample lists 700,000 to 850,000 distinct CDR3 sequences, about 10% seen once, with less than 0.65% in the top ten. On this clonotype: Its matching antigen is unknown.

Per germline, CDR1 SGHTA and CDR2 FQGNSA. The CDR3 is made up of 16 amino acids. Trimming left V 8 bases short and J 6 bases short, with 22 bases between. The sequenced sample was blood, either unsorted or a sorted T cell fraction (not recorded which). The chain employs TRBV7-2 and TRBJ2-2, with D perhaps matching TRBD1 (6 bases). The receptor was isolated from a male donor with ankylosing spondylitis. The chain's CDR3 is CASGHYREVEAGELFF. CDR3 DNA sequence: TGTGCCAGCGGGCATTACAGGGAAGTTGAAGCCGGGGAGCTGTTTTTT.